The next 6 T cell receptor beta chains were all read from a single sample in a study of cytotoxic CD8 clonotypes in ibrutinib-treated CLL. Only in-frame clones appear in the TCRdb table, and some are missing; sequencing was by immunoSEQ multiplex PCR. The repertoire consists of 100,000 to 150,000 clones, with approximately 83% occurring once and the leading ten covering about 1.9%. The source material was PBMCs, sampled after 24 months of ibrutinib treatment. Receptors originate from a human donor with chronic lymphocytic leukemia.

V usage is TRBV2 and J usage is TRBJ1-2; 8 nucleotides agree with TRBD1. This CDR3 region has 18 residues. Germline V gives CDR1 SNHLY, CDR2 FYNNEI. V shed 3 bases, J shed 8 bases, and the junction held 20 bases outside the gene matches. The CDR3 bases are TGTGCCAGCAGTGACGTTAATTGGCAGGGGGCACTTTCAAGGGGCTACACCTTC. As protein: CASSDVNWQGALSRGYTF.

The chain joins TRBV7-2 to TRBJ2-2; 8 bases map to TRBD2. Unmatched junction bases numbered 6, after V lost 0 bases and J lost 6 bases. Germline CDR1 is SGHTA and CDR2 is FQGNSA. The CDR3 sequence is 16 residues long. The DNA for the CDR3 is TGTGCCAGCAGCTTAGCGGGGCGGGAGGTGGCCGGGGAGCTGTTTTTT. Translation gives CASSLAGREVAGELFF.

This chain's CDR3 is CASRSRATGTEAFF. CDR3 bases: TGTGCCAGCAGGTCACGGGCGACGGGCACTGAAGCTTTCTTT. This chain connects TRBV28 to TRBJ1-1; unclear D gene. CDR1 is MDHEN, CDR2 SYDVKM, per germline. This CDR3 has 14 amino acids. The V gene lost 6 bases and the J gene lost 4 bases, with 15 bases spanning the gap. The full variable domain, with the rest looked up from reference TRBV28 and TRBJ1-1, is DVKVTQSSRYLVKRTGEKVFLECVQDMDHENMFWYRQDPGLGLRLIYFSYDVKMKEKGDIPEGYSVSREKKERFSLILESASTNQTSMYLCASRSRATGTEAFFGQGTRLTVV.

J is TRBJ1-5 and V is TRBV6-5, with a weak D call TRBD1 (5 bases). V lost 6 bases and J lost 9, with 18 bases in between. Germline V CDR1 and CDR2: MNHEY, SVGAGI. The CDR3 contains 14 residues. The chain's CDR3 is CASSPDRATMPQHF. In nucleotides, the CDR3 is TGTGCCAGCAGCCCTGACAGAGCCACCATGCCCCAGCATTTT.

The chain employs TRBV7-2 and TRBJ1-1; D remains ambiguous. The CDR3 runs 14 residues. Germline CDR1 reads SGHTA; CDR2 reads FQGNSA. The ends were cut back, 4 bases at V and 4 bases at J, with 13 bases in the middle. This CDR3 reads CASSSFWTGTEAFF. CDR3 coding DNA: TGTGCCAGCAGCTCATTTTGGACGGGCACTGAAGCTTTCTTT. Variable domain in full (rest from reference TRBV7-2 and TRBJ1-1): GAGVSQSPSNKVTEKGKDVELRCDPISGHTALYWYRQSLGQGLEFLIYFQGNSAPDKSGLPSDRFSAERTGGSVSTLTIQRTQQEDSAVYLCASSSFWTGTEAFFGQGTRLTVV.

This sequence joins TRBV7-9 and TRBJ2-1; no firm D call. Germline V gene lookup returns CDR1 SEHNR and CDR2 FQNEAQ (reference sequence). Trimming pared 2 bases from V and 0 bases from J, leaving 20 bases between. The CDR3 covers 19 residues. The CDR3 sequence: CASSLQTLDRPLSYNEQFF. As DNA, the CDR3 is TGTGCCAGCAGCTTACAGACCCTCGACCGACCACTCTCCTACAATGAGCAGTTCTTC.